This is a list of T cell receptor beta chains from one sample in a study of blood T cell repertoires in COVID-19. The repertoire was sequenced with immunoSEQ multiplex PCR; TCRdb's copy has only in-frame clones and lacks some. This repertoire shows about 400,000 clones, about 83% found once; its top ten account for about 9.4%. Sequenced: PBMCs or T cells enriched from blood (not recorded which). The receptors come from a woman aged 45 to 65 who had recovered from COVID-19. The CDR3 runs from the conserved cysteine through the conserved F or W. D genes are given only for firm matches. Part of the rows lack a size; the others show once, few, many or a class for expanded clones.

j_call clone_size v_call d_call cdr3_length cdr3_aa cdr3_nt
TRBJ2-5 . TRBV5-1 TRBD1 15 CASSLQGATQETQYF TGCGCCAGCAGCCTACAGGGGGCGACCCAAGAGACCCAGTACTTC
TRBJ1-2 . TRBV7-2 . 15 CASSTLAYSGVGYTF TGTGCCAGCAGTACCCTCGCGTACTCAGGCGTCGGCTACACCTTC
TRBJ2-2 . TRBV7-9 TRBD1 14 CASSLIGGNGELFF TGTGCCAGCAGCTTAATAGGGGGCAACGGGGAGCTGTTTTTT
TRBJ2-1 . TRBV7-2 TRBD1 16 CASSASGTGKYNEQFF TGTGCCAGCAGCGCCTCCGGGACAGGGAAATACAATGAGCAGTTCTTC
TRBJ2-5 . TRBV27 . 14 CASTGGPGQETQYF TGTGCCAGCACCGGGGGACCTGGGCAAGAGACCCAGTACTTC
TRBJ2-7 . TRBV6-5 TRBD1 13 CASGRTRGHEQYF TGTGCCAGCGGAAGGACCAGGGGGCACGAGCAGTACTTC
TRBJ1-4 once TRBV7-9 . 15 CASSLAGGANEKLFF TGTGCCAGCAGCTTGGCCGGGGGAGCTAATGAAAAACTGTTTTTT
TRBJ1-2 . TRBV7-9 . 14 CASSPERRNYGYTF TGTGCCAGCAGCCCGGAGAGGCGGAACTATGGCTACACCTTC
TRBJ2-2 . TRBV9 . 15 CASNLNAGTGRELFF TGTGCCAGCAACCTCAACGCGGGTACGGGGAGGGAGCTGTTTTTT
TRBJ1-5 once TRBV2 . 15 CASSDGGPTNQPQHF TGTGCCAGCAGTGATGGTGGCCCAACCAATCAGCCCCAGCATTTT
TRBJ1-2 . TRBV12-5 . 13 CASGLVPMKGYTF TGTGCTAGTGGTTTGGTACCTATGAAAGGCTACACCTTC
TRBJ1-3 . TRBV5-1 . 15 CASSLVGAHGNTIYF TGCGCCAGCAGCTTGGTGGGGGCGCATGGAAACACCATATATTTT
TRBJ1-2 . TRBV29-1 TRBD1 14 CSVKGQGANYGYTF TGCAGCGTGAAGGGACAGGGTGCTAACTATGGCTACACCTTC
TRBJ1-1 . TRBV19 TRBD1 16 CASNIVTGGSGTEAFF TGTGCCAGTAATATAGTGACAGGGGGATCGGGCACTGAAGCTTTCTTT
TRBJ1-4 few TRBV11-3 . 12 CASSLDGPDLFF TGTGCCAGCAGCTTGGATGGGCCAGACCTGTTTTTT
TRBJ2-7 . TRBV28 . 14 CASSLYAGVDEQYF TGTGCCAGCAGTTTATACGCAGGGGTGGACGAGCAGTACTTC
TRBJ1-1 . TRBV30 . 13 CAGGTGMNTEAFF TGTGCAGGAGGGACGGGGATGAACACTGAAGCTTTCTTT
TRBJ2-1 . TRBV15 TRBD1 15 CATSRDIGQGYEQFF TGTGCCACCAGCAGAGATATCGGACAGGGGTATGAGCAGTTCTTC
TRBJ1-2 . TRBV3-1/TRBV3-2 TRBD1 14 CASSQLQGGDGYTF TGTGCCAGCAGCCAACTCCAGGGGGGAGATGGCTACACCTTC
TRBJ1-2 . TRBV4-3 TRBD1 15 CASSQETGLWYGYTF TGCGCCAGCAGCCAAGAGACAGGGTTGTGGTATGGCTACACCTTC
TRBJ1-5 . TRBV7-2 . 13 CASSSLAPQAQHF TGTGCCAGCAGCTCCTTGGCCCCCCAGGCCCAGCATTTT
TRBJ1-5 . TRBV7-6 TRBD1 14 CASSAGQSNQPQHF TGTGCCAGCAGCGCGGGACAGAGCAATCAGCCCCAGCATTTT
TRBJ1-5 . TRBV28 . 15 CASRAGGPSNQPQHF TGTGCCAGCAGAGCGGGGGGCCCTAGCAATCAGCCCCAGCATTTT
TRBJ2-2 . TRBV18 TRBD1 16 CASSLRTGPSPGELFF TGTGCCAGCTCACTTAGGACAGGGCCTTCACCCGGGGAGCTGTTTTTT
TRBJ1-2 few TRBV30 TRBD1 12 CAWGTGNYGYTF TGTGCCTGGGGGACAGGAAACTATGGCTACACCTTC
TRBJ1-2 . TRBV7-8 . 15 CASSLGPGVDYGYTF TGTGCCAGCAGCTTAGGCCCAGGGGTCGACTATGGCTACACCTTC
TRBJ2-7 once TRBV27 TRBD1 16 CASSSPRDRSIYEQYF TGTGCCAGCAGTTCGCCCCGGGACAGGTCAATTTACGAGCAGTACTTC
TRBJ1-1 . TRBV6-5 . 15 CASSSSGRVGTEAFF TGTGCCAGCAGTTCCTCGGGGAGGGTGGGAACTGAAGCTTTCTTT
TRBJ2-1 . TRBV7-2 . 14 CASSHRTAYNEQFF TGTGCCAGCAGCCACCGGACAGCCTACAATGAGCAGTTCTTC